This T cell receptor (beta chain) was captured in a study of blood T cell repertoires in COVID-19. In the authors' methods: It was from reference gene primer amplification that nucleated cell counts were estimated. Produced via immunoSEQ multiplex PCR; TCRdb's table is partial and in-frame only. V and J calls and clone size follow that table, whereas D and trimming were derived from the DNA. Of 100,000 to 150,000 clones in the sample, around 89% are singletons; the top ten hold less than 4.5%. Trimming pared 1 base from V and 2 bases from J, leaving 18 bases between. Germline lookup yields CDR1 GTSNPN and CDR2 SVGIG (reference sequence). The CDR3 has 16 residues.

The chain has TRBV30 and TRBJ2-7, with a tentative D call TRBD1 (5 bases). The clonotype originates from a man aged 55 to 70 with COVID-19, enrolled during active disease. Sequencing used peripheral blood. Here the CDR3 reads CAWSARLTASPYEQYF. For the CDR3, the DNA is TGTGCCTGGAGTGCACGACTGACAGCTTCCCCCTACGAGCAGTACTTC.